This passage covers 3 T cell receptor beta chains from one sample sequenced in a study of breast tumors, draining lymph nodes, adjacent tissues. Axillary draining lymph nodes of breast cancer patients supplied the node samples. MiXCR, run by TCRdb on the multiplex PCR reads, gives a single entry per CDR3 protein. This sample has hundreds of thousands of distinct CDR3 sequences, with around 32% found just once. The sequencing input was axillary lymph node tissue. The receptors originated from a female donor with breast cancer. Some clones in this sample may be carry-over from other donors' samples.

This clonotype was seen many times. The chain recombines TRBV10-3 with TRBJ2-3; a possible D gene is TRBD2 (5 bases). There are 12 residues in the CDR3. V lost 11 bases, J lost 0 bases, and 9 bases lay in between. In germline, CDR1 is ENHRY, CDR2 SYGVKD. The chain's CDR3 is CAAGDSTDTQYF. CDR3 coding DNA: TGTGCCGCCGGGGATAGCACAGATACGCAGTATTTT.

The genes are TRBV30 and TRBJ2-4; 8 bases match TRBD2. CDR3 size: 13 residues. Germline loops: CDR1 GTSNPN, CDR2 SVGIG (reference sequence). With 2 bases clipped from V and 4 bases from J, the junction kept 1 base outside the gene matches. CDR3 coding DNA: TGTGCCTGGAGTAGCGGGAGAAAAAACATTCAGTACTTC. Translating gives CAWSSGRKNIQYF.

This clonotype was counted ten times or more. No DNA is shown, since the ends of the CDR3 on it are uncertain; the CDR3 is the one TCRdb lists. The chain couples TRBV5-8 to TRBJ1-6; TRBD1, the D gene given by the table, was not confirmed from the DNA. Germline V lookup: CDR1 SGHTS, CDR2 YDEGEE. 16 amino acids form the CDR3, both terminal residues included. CDR3 region: CASSFGAGTDNSPLHF.